Listed here are 18 T cell receptor beta chains from one sample, sequenced in a study of identical twins (dated by TCRdb to about 2016). Library preparation employed 5' RACE. Sequencing took place on an Illumina HiSeq 2000. TCRdb reran the public reads through fastp at Q25 and MiXCR, keeping productive beta chains. Rows merge per CDR3 protein into single entries with the most common DNA and genes. The sample includes a few hundred thousand distinct CDR3 sequences, with 9% observed a single time. The leading ten clones occupy about 8.1% of the sample. Sample: naive T cells sorted from blood. Reading the label with the study, this specimen's cell subset or site is: cells isolated with a human naive T-cell isolation kit. These receptors came from a woman in her fifties or sixties in good health.

The chain couples TRBV5-1 to TRBJ2-3; the D is unclear. The germline V and J ends were trimmed by 1 base and 1 base, with 4 bases remaining between them. Germline V CDR1 and CDR2: SGHRS, YFSETQ. The CDR3 consists of 13 residues. CDR3 residues: CASSLTGTDTQYF. CDR3 nucleotides: TGCGCCAGCAGCTTGACAGGCACAGATACGCAGTATTTT.

The chain combines TRBV18 with TRBJ2-1; 10 nucleotides match TRBD2. This CDR3 is 14 amino acids long. Germline lookup yields CDR1 KGHSH and CDR2 LQKENI. With 6 bases clipped from V and 5 bases from J, the junction kept 4 bases outside the gene matches. The CDR3 is CASSSGRNNNEQFF. CDR3 nucleotide sequence: TGTGCCAGCTCTAGCGGGAGGAATAACAATGAGCAGTTCTTC.

The CDR3 DNA reads as TGTGCCAGCAGCTTAGCTCAGGGGCCTTCCTACGAGCAGTACTTC. This codes for CASSLAQGPSYEQYF. The chain has TRBV11-1 and TRBJ2-7, with D maybe TRBD1 (6 bases). Germline CDR1 and CDR2: SGHAT and FQDESV (reference sequence). The CDR3 spans 15 residues. The germline V and J ends were trimmed by 0 bases and 1 base, with 10 bases remaining between them.

This clonotype showed up just a few times. The rearrangement links TRBV11-3 to TRBJ2-2; 8 bases map to TRBD1. Trimming removed 5 bases from V and 3 bases from J; junction bases left unmatched: 8. This CDR3 has 16 residues. Germline V gene data show CDR1 as SGHNT and CDR2 as YENEEA. The CDR3 sequence is CASSPMTGEDTGELFF. The CDR3 DNA is TGTGCCAGCAGCCCTATGACAGGGGAGGACACCGGGGAGCTGTTTTTT. Variable domain in full (rest from reference TRBV11-3 and TRBJ2-2): EAGVVQSPRYKIIEKKQPVAFWCNPISGHNTLYWYLQNLGQGPELLIRYENEEAVDDSQLPKDRFSAERLKGVDSTLKIQPAELGDSAVYLCASSPMTGEDTGELFFGEGSRLTVL.

The sample holds many counts of this clonotype. V gene TRBV6-5 combines with J gene TRBJ2-2; D may be TRBD2 (5 bases). Germline assignment: CDR1 MNHEY and CDR2 SVGAGI. The length of the CDR3 is 16 residues. V shed 0 bases and J shed 2 bases, with 10 bases lying between them. The CDR3, as DNA: TGTGCCAGCAGTTACTCGATGGGAGAAAACACCGGGGAGCTGTTTTTT. Translation: CASSYSMGENTGELFF.

V and J are TRBV19 and TRBJ2-1; 8 nucleotides agree with TRBD2. Germline trimming cut 5 bases from V and 0 bases from J; bases unmatched to any gene: 12. Germline-derived CDR1 and CDR2 are LNHDA and SQIVND (reference sequence). CDR3 length: 18 amino acids. DNA for the CDR3: TGTGCCAGTAGTGTACTGGGCGGGAGGCTTAGCTCCTACAATGAGCAGTTCTTC. Protein sequence: CASSVLGGRLSSYNEQFF.

With regard to this clonotype: This may stem from a read error, because a much larger clone lies one nucleotide away. The J gene is TRBJ2-3, the V gene TRBV29-1; D is unclear. Germline CDR1 reads SQVTM; CDR2 reads ANQGSEA. The CDR3 runs to 11 residues. The CDR3 DNA reads TGCGGCGTCGAATTTGGAGATACGCAGTATTTT. It is translated as CGVEFGDTQYF.

This clonotype showed up just a few times. The rearrangement uses TRBV29-1 and TRBJ1-5, with D unclear. Looked up from germline, CDR1 is SQVTM and CDR2 is ANQGSEA. This CDR3 region has 13 residues. V lost 7 bases and J lost 1, with 11 bases in between. DNA of the CDR3: TGCAGCGCTCTCTCCGGGAGCAATCAGCCCCAGCATTTT. Protein: CSALSGSNQPQHF.

CDR3 protein: CASSQGPLGNEQFF. The CDR3 bases are TGTGCCAGCAGCCAGGGGCCCTTGGGCAATGAGCAGTTCTTC. The genes are TRBV7-2 and TRBJ2-1, with TRBD1 as a possible D gene (6 bases). The CDR3 totals 14 residues. Trimming removed 5 bases from V and 6 bases from J, with 14 bases in between. Germline V lookup: CDR1 SGHTA, CDR2 FQGNSA.

The gene calls are TRBV6-1 and TRBJ2-7; 9 bases match TRBD1. V shed 5 bases, J shed 0 bases, and the junction held 5 bases outside the gene matches. CDR3 length equals 15 residues. Germline V CDR1 and CDR2: MNHNS, SASEGT. The CDR3, as DNA: TGTGCCAGCAGTAGACAGGGGGATTACTCCTACGAGCAGTACTTC. Amino acids: CASSRQGDYSYEQYF.

This clonotype was seen only a few times. In nucleotides, the CDR3 is TGTGCCAGCAGTGAAGCGGAGCCTTCCTATAATTCACCCCTCCACTTT. It is translated as CASSEAEPSYNSPLHF. The rearrangement uses TRBV2 and TRBJ1-6, with unresolved D. Germline loops: CDR1 SNHLY, CDR2 FYNNEI. Trimming took off 0 bases at V and 1 base at J, with 7 bases between the two ends. This CDR3 spans 16 amino acids.

The CDR3 sequence is CASSLPAGGRYEQYF. CDR3 in DNA: TGTGCCAGCAGTTTACCTGCGGGAGGAAGGTACGAGCAGTACTTC. J is TRBJ2-7 and V is TRBV28; 8 positions agree with TRBD2. Germline values: CDR1 MDHEN, CDR2 SYDVKM. V shed 2 bases and J 4 bases; nucleotides not matched to a gene: 7. The CDR3 extends over 15 amino acids.

Ten or more counts support this clonotype. The chain joins TRBV5-1 to TRBJ2-7, with 7 bases fitting TRBD1. V was pared by 4 bases and J by 2 bases, with 9 bases of the junction left unmatched. This CDR3 is built from 15 residues. Germline CDR1 SGHRS, CDR2 YFSETQ. The CDR3 DNA reads TGCGCCAGCAGCGTCTGGACAGGCGCTACCTACGAGCAGTACTTC. Protein product: CASSVWTGATYEQYF.

The chain uses TRBV6-4 and TRBJ1-1; maybe TRBD1 (6 bases). The germline CDR1 and CDR2 sequences are MRHNA and SNTAGT. The CDR3 has 12 amino acids. V was trimmed by 2 bases and J by 6 bases, leaving 7 bases between them. CDR3 in DNA: TGTGCCAGCAGTGACGGGGGCTCTGAAGCTTTCTTT. Translation gives CASSDGGSEAFF.

This clonotype has at least ten counts. At one boundary the junction diverges from the germline segment, which might be a read error. The chain is built from TRBV29-1 and TRBJ2-7; maybe TRBD1 (5 bases). There are 11 residues in the CDR3. Per germline, CDR1 SQVTM and CDR2 ANQGSEA. CDR3 residues: CSVEGVIGQYF. The CDR3 DNA follows: TGCAGCGTGGAAGGGGTGATTGGGCAGTACTTC.

The chain combines TRBV10-2 with TRBJ2-1; TRBD2 agrees at 8 bases. From germline, CDR1 is WSHSY and CDR2 SAAADI. The CDR3 consists of 14 residues. The V and J ends lost 6 bases and 10 bases, in that order; junction bases with no gene match: 11. CDR3 coding DNA: TGCGCCAGCAGCAGCGGGAGCGGCCTTCTCGAGCAGTTCTTC. Residues: CASSSGSGLLEQFF.

The J gene is TRBJ2-1, the V gene TRBV4-2; 9 bases are a match to TRBD2. This CDR3 has 16 residues. The germline V gene encodes CDR1 LGHNA and CDR2 YNFKEQ. The J segment lost 4 bases and the V segment lost 4 bases, leaving 8 bases of the junction unmatched. The CDR3 sequence is CASSLQTSGDYNEQFF. In DNA, the CDR3 is TGTGCCAGCAGCCTCCAGACTAGCGGAGATTACAATGAGCAGTTCTTC.

The table lists this clonotype with many counts. The V call is TRBV10-2, the J call TRBJ2-3, with 9 nucleotides matching TRBD2. With V trimmed by 4 bases and J by 5 bases, 10 bases remained unmatched. The CDR3 length is 16 residues. Germline V CDR1 and CDR2: WSHSY, SAAADI. The chain's CDR3 is CASSVPPAGGEDTQYF. The CDR3 nucleotides are TGCGCCAGCAGTGTCCCCCCCGCGGGAGGGGAAGATACGCAGTATTTT.